This TCR beta chain appears in the sequencing data of a study of control samples from healthy donors and cancer patients. With regard to this clone: A read error may produce the germline difference seen at one junction end.

Profiling relied on immunoSEQ multiplex PCR, and the TCRdb table lists in-frame clones only, not all of them. The sample consists of 110,000 to 150,000 clones, 85% to 95% of them appearing once. The CDR3 has 13 residues. Germline assignment: CDR1 SSHAT and CDR2 FNYEAQ (reference sequence). Sequences were obtained from blood. This TCR came from a man aged 40-49 years in good health. The rearrangement joins TRBV7-7 to TRBJ2-5, with D possibly being TRBD2 (6 bases). This chain's CDR3 is CASSFGGWETQYF. The CDR3 DNA follows: TGTGCTAGCAGCTTCGGGGGTTGGGAGACCCAGTACTTC.